The present T cell receptor (beta chain) was sequenced within a study of cytomegalovirus exposure and HLA in healthy donors. Study-level results: Some highly shared sequence variants likely arose as a pipeline artifact. Data from an earlier analysis indicated that most TCR beta V segments were productive either about 87% or about 30% of the time.

Germline V CDR1 and CDR2: SGHRS, YFSETQ. The CDR3 runs to 13 residues. J was trimmed by 3 bases and V by 3 bases; bases with no gene match: 1. PCR primers comprised 60 Vbeta and 13 Jbeta primers. Here immunoSEQ multiplex PCR was the method, and the copy in TCRdb shows in-frame clones only, minus some. Of about 160,000 clones listed, roughly four fifths are singletons. Regarding this clone: Its antigen is not identified.

The sequencing sample was made of PBMCs. The chain combines TRBV5-1 with TRBJ2-5, with 8 bases identical to TRBD1. The source is a man in his forties or fifties in good health and CMV-seropositive. The CDR3: CASSSQGEETQYF. The CDR3, as DNA: TGCGCCAGCAGCTCACAGGGGGAAGAGACCCAGTACTTC.